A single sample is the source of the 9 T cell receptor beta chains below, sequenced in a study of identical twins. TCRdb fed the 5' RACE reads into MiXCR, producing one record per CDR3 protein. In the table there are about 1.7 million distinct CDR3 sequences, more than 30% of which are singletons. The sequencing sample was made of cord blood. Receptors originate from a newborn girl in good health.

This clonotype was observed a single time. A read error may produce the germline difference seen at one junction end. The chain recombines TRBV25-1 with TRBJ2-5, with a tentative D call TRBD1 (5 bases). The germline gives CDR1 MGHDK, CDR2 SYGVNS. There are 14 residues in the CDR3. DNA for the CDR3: TGTGCCAGCAGTGAATTGGGGCCGCAAGAGACCCGGTACTTC. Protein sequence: CASSELGPQETRYF.

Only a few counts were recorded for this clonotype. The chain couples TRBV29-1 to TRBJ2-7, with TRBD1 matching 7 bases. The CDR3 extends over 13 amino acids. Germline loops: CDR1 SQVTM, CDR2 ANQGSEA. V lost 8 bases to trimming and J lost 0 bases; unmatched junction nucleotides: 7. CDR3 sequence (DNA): TGCAGCACCTCGACAGGGAGCTCCTACGAGCAGTACTTC. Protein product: CSTSTGSSYEQYF.

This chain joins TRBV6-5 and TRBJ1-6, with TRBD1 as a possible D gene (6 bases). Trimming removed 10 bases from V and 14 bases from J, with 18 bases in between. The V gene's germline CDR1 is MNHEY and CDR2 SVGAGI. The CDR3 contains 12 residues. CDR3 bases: TGTGCCATTTCAGACGGGGGCAAGGCCCTCCACTTT. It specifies CAISDGGKALHF.

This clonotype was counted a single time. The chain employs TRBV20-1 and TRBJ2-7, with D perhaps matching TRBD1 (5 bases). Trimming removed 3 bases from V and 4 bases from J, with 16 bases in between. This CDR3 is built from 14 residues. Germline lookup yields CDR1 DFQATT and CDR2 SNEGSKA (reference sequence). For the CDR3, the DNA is TGCAGTGCTAGTCAGGGTCAGGGTGTGTACGAGCAGTACTTC. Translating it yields CSASQGQGVYEQYF.

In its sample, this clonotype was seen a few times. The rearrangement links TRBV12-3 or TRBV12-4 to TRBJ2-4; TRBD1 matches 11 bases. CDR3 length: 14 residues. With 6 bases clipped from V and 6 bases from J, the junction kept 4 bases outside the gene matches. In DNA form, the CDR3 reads TGTGCCAGCAGCCCAGGACAGGGGGCAAACATTCAGTACTTC. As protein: CASSPGQGANIQYF.

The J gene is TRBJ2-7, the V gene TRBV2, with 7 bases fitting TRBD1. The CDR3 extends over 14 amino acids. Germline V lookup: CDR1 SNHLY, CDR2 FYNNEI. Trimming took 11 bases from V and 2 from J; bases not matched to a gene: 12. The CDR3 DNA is TGTGCCGGGAAAACCGGGACAGCACCCTACGAGCAGTACTTC. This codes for CAGKTGTAPYEQYF.

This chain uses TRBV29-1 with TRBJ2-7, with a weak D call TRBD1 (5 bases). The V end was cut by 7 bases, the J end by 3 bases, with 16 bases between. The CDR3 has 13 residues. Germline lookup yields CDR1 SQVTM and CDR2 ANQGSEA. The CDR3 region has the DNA TGCAGCGCCAGGGCCTTTTCGGGCTACGAGCAGTACTTC. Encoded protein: CSARAFSGYEQYF.

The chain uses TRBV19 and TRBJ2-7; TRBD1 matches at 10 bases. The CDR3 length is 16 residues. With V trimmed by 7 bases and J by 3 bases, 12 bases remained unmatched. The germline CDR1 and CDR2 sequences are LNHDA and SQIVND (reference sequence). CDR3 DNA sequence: TGTGCCAGTACCCTAAGGTCGGGACAGGGGAACTACGAGCAGTACTTC. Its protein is CASTLRSGQGNYEQYF. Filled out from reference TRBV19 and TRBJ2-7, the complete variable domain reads DGGITQSPKYLFRKEGQNVTLSCEQNLNHDAMYWYRQDPGQGLRLIYYSQIVNDFQKGDIAEGYSVSREKKESFPLTVTSAQKNPTAFYLCASTLRSGQGNYEQYFGPGTRLTVT.

The CDR3 reads CASIQGNGYTF. The CDR3 DNA sequence: TGTGCCAGCATCCAGGGGAATGGCTACACCTTC. This chain links TRBV13 with TRBJ1-2; a possible D gene is TRBD1 (6 bases). CDR1 is PRHDT, CDR2 FYEKMQ, per germline (reference sequence). This CDR3 comprises 11 residues. V was pared by 7 bases and J by 6 bases, with 9 bases between.